The entry below describes one T cell receptor beta chain. Its antigen is undetermined. At one end the junction does not follow the germline gene, possibly because of a read error. PBMCs were obtained from 9.5 to 10 ml fresh peripheral blood. RNA transcripts provided the source from which TCR beta CDR3 regions were amplified. The HTBI primer set served for first-round RT-PCR of the TCR CDR3. MiXCR, applied by TCRdb to the multiplex PCR reads, yields one record per CDR3 protein. The sample includes roughly 740,000 distinct CDR3 sequences, about 17% of them seen just once. This sample stems from a study of T cells in Graves' hyperthyroidism and ophthalmopathy. Study-level findings and limits: The blood repertoire included most of the expanded thyroid clonotypes above 0.001.

Sequenced: blood. The source is a man aged 18 to 35 with Graves' hyperthyroidism.

CDR3 coding DNA: TGCAGCGGGGGGCACCGAGGGAATGAGCAGCTCTTC. Amino acid sequence: CSGGHRGNEQLF. The V gene is TRBV29-1, the J gene TRBJ2-1, with D possibly matching TRBD1 (6 bases). The CDR3 is made up of 12 amino acids. Per the germline V gene, CDR1 is SQVTM and CDR2 is ANQGSEA.